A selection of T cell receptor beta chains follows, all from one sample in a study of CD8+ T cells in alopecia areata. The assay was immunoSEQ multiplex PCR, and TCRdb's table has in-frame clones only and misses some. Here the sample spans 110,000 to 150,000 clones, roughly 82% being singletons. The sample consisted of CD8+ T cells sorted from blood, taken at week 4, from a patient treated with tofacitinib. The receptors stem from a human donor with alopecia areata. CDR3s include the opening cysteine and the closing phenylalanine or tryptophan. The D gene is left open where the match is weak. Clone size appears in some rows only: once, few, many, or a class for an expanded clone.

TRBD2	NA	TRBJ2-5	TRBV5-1	TGCGCCAGCAGCTTGTCAGCGGGGAAAGAGACCCAGTACTTC	CASSLSAGKETQYF
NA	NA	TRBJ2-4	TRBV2	TGTGCCAGAAAGGGTTTAGATTTTGCCAAAAACATTCAGTACTTC	CARKGLDFAKNIQYF
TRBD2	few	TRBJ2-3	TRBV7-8	TGTGCCAGCAGCGGTAGCGGGGGGGCGGCAGATACGCAGTATTTT	CASSGSGGAADTQYF
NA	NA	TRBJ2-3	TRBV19	TGTGCCAGTAGTATAACGGAGTTGGTAACAGATACGCAGTATTTT	CASSITELVTDTQYF
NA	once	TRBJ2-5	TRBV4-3	TGCGCCAGCAGCCAAGACGGACGGGGGGCTATAGAGACCCAGTACTTC	CASSQDGRGAIETQYF
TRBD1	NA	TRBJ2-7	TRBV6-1	TGTGCCGGCAGCCCGGGACAGGGTCCCTACGAGCAGTACTTC	CAGSPGQGPYEQYF
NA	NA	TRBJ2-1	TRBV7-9	TGTGCCAGCAGCTTAGCTCCTAGCAGGTCCTACAATGAGCAGTTCTTC	CASSLAPSRSYNEQFF
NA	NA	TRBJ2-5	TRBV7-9	TGTGCCAGCAGCTTAGGGGCAGGGAGACCAGAGACCCAGTACTTC	CASSLGAGRPETQYF
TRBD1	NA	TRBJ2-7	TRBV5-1	TGCGCCAGCAGCCGTGCGGGACAGGGTGACGAGCAGTACTTC	CASSRAGQGDEQYF
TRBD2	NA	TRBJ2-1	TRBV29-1	TGCAGCGTTGAAGGCGGGGGGACCCCCTACAATGAGCAGTTCTTC	CSVEGGGTPYNEQFF
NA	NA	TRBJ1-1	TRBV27	TGTGCCAGCAGTTCAGTTGGGAGGGGCCTTGTTTTCTTT	CASSSVGRGLVFF
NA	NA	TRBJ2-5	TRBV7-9	TGTGCCAGCAGCAGCAAGGGACGCGACCAAGAGACCCAGTACTTC	CASSSKGRDQETQYF